Each of the 7 T cell receptor beta chains below was sequenced from the same sample in a study of cytomegalovirus exposure and HLA in healthy donors. Sequenced by immunoSEQ multiplex PCR; TCRdb stores in-frame clones only, minus some. This sample yields 130,000 to 150,000 clones, of which nearly 90% are seen a single time; around 9% belongs to the top ten. The sequenced material came from PBMCs. These receptors originate from a young woman in good health and CMV-seropositive.

This chain connects TRBV4-3 to TRBJ1-1, with 9 bases that match TRBD1. V trimming: 0 bases; J trimming: 4 bases; junction bases outside the gene matches: 6. Germline-derived CDR1 and CDR2 are LGHNA and YSLEER. CDR3 length equals 16 residues. The CDR3 reads CASSQETGGGSTEAFF. CDR3 in DNA: TGCGCCAGCAGCCAAGAGACAGGGGGAGGGAGCACTGAAGCTTTCTTT.

The rearrangement uses TRBV7-2 and TRBJ1-2, with D unresolved. The CDR3 extends over 15 amino acids. Trimming cost V 5 bases and J 1 base, with 14 bases left between them. Germline CDR1 and CDR2: SGHTA and FQGNSA. CDR3 residues: CASSPVVGDNYGYTF. CDR3 nucleotides: TGTGCCAGCAGCCCGGTCGTCGGTGATAACTATGGCTACACCTTC.

The chain uses TRBV6-1 and TRBJ1-3; 8 bases are a match to TRBD1. With V trimmed by 6 bases and J by 0 bases, 4 bases remained unmatched. The germline CDR1 and CDR2 sequences are MNHNS and SASEGT. The CDR3 has 15 amino acids. The CDR3 coding sequence is TGTGCCAGCAGCCTCGACAGGGGCTCTGGAAACACCATATATTTT. This encodes CASSLDRGSGNTIYF.

The chain has TRBV5-1 and TRBJ2-1; 7 bases align to TRBD2. V shed 0 bases and J 7 bases; nucleotides not matched to a gene: 7. The CDR3 loop spans 15 amino acids. Germline V gene lookup returns CDR1 SGHRS and CDR2 YFSETQ. The CDR3 DNA reads TGCGCCAGCAGCTTGGGGAGCGGGGCGGGGAATGAGCAGTTCTTC. Translating it yields CASSLGSGAGNEQFF.

The V gene is TRBV23-1, the J gene TRBJ1-5; tentative D call: TRBD1 (5 bases). TRBV23-1 is identified as an open reading frame with a role that is uncertain. This CDR3 spans 18 amino acids. V lost 0 bases and J 3 bases, leaving 18 bases between the germline ends. The CDR3 is CASSQSLVGGEDNQPQHF. The CDR3 coding sequence is TGCGCCAGCAGTCAATCATTGGTGGGGGGGGAGGACAATCAGCCCCAGCATTTT.

This chain joins TRBV27 and TRBJ2-4; D gene ambiguous. V gave up 0 bases and J gave up 0 bases, with 12 bases separating them. CDR3 length: 17 residues. Germline V gene data show CDR1 as MNHEY and CDR2 as SMNVEV (reference sequence). The CDR3 region is CASSLSTAGLAKNIQYF. The CDR3 bases are TGTGCCAGCAGTTTATCGACGGCAGGCCTAGCCAAAAACATTCAGTACTTC.

The chain has TRBV10-3 and TRBJ2-7; no clear D gene. The CDR3 sequence is 13 residues long. V was pared by 4 bases and J by 0 bases, with 7 bases between. Germline assignment: CDR1 ENHRY and CDR2 SYGVKD. The CDR3 region has the DNA TGTGCCATCAGTGTCAGTCGCTCCTACGAGCAGTACTTC. Translated: CAISVSRSYEQYF.